This T cell receptor (beta chain) was recorded in a study of PD-1 blockade in classical Hodgkin lymphoma. Only in-frame clones appear in the TCRdb table, and some are missing; sequencing was by immunoSEQ multiplex PCR. The sample gives 10,000 to 15,000 clones, approximately 91% of which show up once; approximately 0.9% is in the top ten. CDR1 is MDHEN and CDR2 is SYDVKM in the germline V gene. This CDR3 is built from 14 residues. V shed 3 bases, J shed 5 bases, and the junction held 6 bases outside the gene matches. Time point given: cycle 4 day 1 (C4D1), after less than 7 weeks of nivolumab. With no exception, relapse followed autologous stem cell transplantation in all patients, and brentuximab vedotin exposure varied. Investigators isolated CD4+ T cells from thawed PBMCs through magnetic negative selection.

The TCR sequence derives from a human donor with classical Hodgkin lymphoma. The sample here was CD4+ T cells from blood, taken before the fourth cycle of nivolumab. The chain joins TRBV28 to TRBJ2-5; 7 bases match TRBD2. In DNA form, the CDR3 reads TGTGCCAGCAGTTTCCTGGGGCGGGGGGAGACCCAGTACTTC. This codes for CASSFLGRGETQYF.